What follows are 10 T cell receptor beta chains derived from one specimen sequenced in a study of T-cell reconstitution after alpha-beta-depleted transplantation in children. Preparation of the TCRbeta library involved a method that used unique molecular identifiers. TCRdb re-analysed the PCR reads in MiXCR, keeping a single row per CDR3 protein. The table includes approximately 1,000,000 distinct CDR3 sequences, about 31% detected once. Sequences were derived from PBMCs, mostly from graft donor cells, sampled 360 days after TCRalphabeta/CD19-depleted stem cell transplant. Source of these receptors: a boy younger than two who had a stem cell transplant for SCID, so the T cells may come from the graft donor.

The chain links TRBV5-1 to TRBJ2-2; D gene ambiguous. V was clipped by 0 bases and J by 6 bases, with 6 bases between them. The CDR3 loop spans 13 amino acids. In germline, CDR1 is SGHRS, CDR2 YFSETQ. The CDR3 nucleotides are TGCGCCAGCAGCTTGGAGCCGCCCGGGGAGCTGTTTTTT. This encodes CASSLEPPGELFF.

There are many counts of this clonotype. This rearrangement joins TRBV14 to TRBJ2-1, with TRBD2 matching over 7 bases. Germline values: CDR1 SGHDN, CDR2 FVKESK. V was pared by 2 bases and J by 7 bases, with 11 bases of the junction left unmatched. The CDR3 is 16 amino acids. The CDR3 nucleotides are TGTGCCAGCAGCCAACGACTAGCTCTTGGGGAGAATGAGCAGTTCTTC. Protein product: CASSQRLALGENEQFF.

This clonotype appeared a few times. The chain is built from TRBV12-3 or TRBV12-4 and TRBJ2-2, with unresolved D. The V end was cut by 8 bases, the J end by 5 bases, with 12 bases between. The CDR3 totals 13 residues. The CDR3: CASHLPLTGELFF. The CDR3 bases are TGTGCCAGCCACCTCCCGTTGACCGGGGAGCTGTTTTTT.

This clonotype was observed a handful of times. As DNA, the CDR3 is TGCGCCGCCACGGGGCAGGGGTGTTTCTATGGCTACACCTTC. Its translation is CAATGQGCFYGYTF. V and J are TRBV4-3 and TRBJ1-2; D is perhaps TRBD1 (6 bases). V was clipped by 11 bases and J by 4 bases, with 20 bases between them. This CDR3 is built from 14 residues. CDR1 is LGHNA, CDR2 YSLEER, per germline.

The chain is built from TRBV5-1 and TRBJ2-7; D not certain. CDR3 length: 15 amino acids. V was clipped by 0 bases and J by 6 bases, with 16 bases between them. CDR1 and CDR2 from the germline V gene are SGHRS and YFSETQ. The CDR3 spells CASSLGPMGKGEQYF. The CDR3, as DNA: TGCGCCAGCAGCTTGGGCCCCATGGGGAAGGGCGAGCAGTACTTC.

The rearrangement links TRBV23-1 to TRBJ1-5; D gene ambiguous. TRBV23-1 is an ORF; its function is uncertain. V was cut by 6 bases and J by 6 bases, with 3 bases left in between. The CDR3 is made up of 10 amino acids. CDR3 bases: TGCGCCAGCAGGAGTCAGCCCCAGCATTTT. It specifies CASRSQPQHF.

This chain joins TRBV20-1 and TRBJ1-2, with 8 positions matching TRBD1. The ends lost 2 bases at V and 4 bases at J; junction bases unmatched: 9. The CDR3 spans 15 residues. Germline V CDR1 and CDR2: DFQATT, SNEGSKA (reference sequence). CDR3 protein: CSARRPGQASYGYTF. For the CDR3, the DNA is TGCAGTGCTAGACGCCCGGGACAGGCTTCCTATGGCTACACCTTC.

The chain employs TRBV15 and TRBJ1-5; tentative D call: TRBD1 (6 bases). V lost 8 bases and J 2 bases, leaving 16 bases between the germline ends. This CDR3 contains 15 residues. Germline V gene lookup returns CDR1 LNHNV and CDR2 YYDKDF (reference sequence). CDR3 protein: CATGLAGVRNQPQHF. The CDR3 bases are TGTGCCACCGGCTTGGCAGGGGTCCGCAATCAGCCCCAGCATTTT. Filled out from reference TRBV15 and TRBJ1-5, the complete variable domain reads DAMVIQNPRYQVTQFGKPVTLSCSQTLNHNVMYWYQQKSSQAPKLLFHYYDKDFNNEADTPDNFQSRRPNTSFCFLDIRSPGLGDTAMYLCATGLAGVRNQPQHFGDGTRLSIL.

The genes are TRBV3-1 and TRBJ2-5; 8 bases line up with TRBD2. The CDR3 length is 14 residues. The germline gives CDR1 LGHDT, CDR2 YNNKEL (reference sequence). V dropped 7 bases and J dropped 8; count of bases not matched to a gene: 12. DNA for the CDR3: TGTGCCAGCACCCGGAGCGGGGGCCACCCAACCCAGTACTTC. It yields the protein CASTRSGGHPTQYF.

This clonotype was seen a handful of times. This chain uses TRBV6-7 with TRBJ2-4; TRBD1 or TRBD2 may be the D gene (6 bases each). TRBV6-7 is treated as an ORF (open reading frame) with a function not yet certain. V lost 0 bases, J lost 1 base, and 16 bases lay in between. The CDR3 sequence is 18 residues long. CDR3 protein: CASSYSTGAGVAKNIQYF. In DNA, the CDR3 is TGTGCCAGCAGTTACTCGACGGGAGCAGGGGTCGCCAAAAACATTCAGTACTTC.